This T cell receptor (beta chain) is drawn from a study of spatial heterogeneity in lung cancer. Time point meaning: sample taken at primary tumor resection. MiXCR, run by TCRdb on the 5' RACE reads, gives a single entry per CDR3 protein. The sample lists around 87,000 distinct CDR3 sequences, approximately 12% occurring once. Per germline, CDR1 MNHNY and CDR2 SVGAGI (reference sequence). With V trimmed by 7 bases and J by 4 bases, 6 bases remained unmatched. This CDR3 contains 13 residues. The sequenced sample was PBMCs, obtained at surgery. This chain joins TRBV6-6 and TRBJ1-1, with 7 bases lining up with TRBD1. The origin of this receptor is a male donor with early-stage non-small cell lung cancer. CDR3 amino acids: CASNLDRPTEAFF. Written as DNA, the CDR3 is TGTGCCAGCAACCTGGACAGGCCCACTGAAGCTTTCTTT.